A single sample gave rise to the 14 T cell receptor beta chains below, sequenced in a study of T-cell memory formation after mild COVID-19. TCRdb re-called the 5' RACE reads with MiXCR, one entry per CDR3 protein. The table has about 350,000 distinct CDR3 sequences, more than 20% seen once. The sequencing input was PBMCs or a T cell subset sorted from them (not recorded which). Source of these receptors: a man between 18 and 35 years old who had mild COVID-19 (a few samples of this study predate the infection). Cell type and time point are not known.

This clonotype has more than one count but fewer than ten. The CDR3 reads CASSHGLAGGSGEQFF. CDR3 coding DNA: TGTGCCAGCAGTCATGGACTAGCGGGGGGGTCGGGTGAGCAGTTCTTC. The genes are TRBV6-2 or TRBV6-3 and TRBJ2-1, with 15 bases lining up with TRBD2. Germline values: CDR1 MNHEY, CDR2 SVGEGT. The V and J ends lost 5 bases and 9 bases, in that order; junction bases with no gene match: 8. CDR3 size: 16 residues.

This clonotype has more than one count but fewer than ten. The rearrangement joins TRBV12-3 or TRBV12-4 to TRBJ1-2; maybe TRBD1 (5 bases). V lost 3 bases and J 7 bases, leaving 9 bases between the germline ends. The CDR3 spans 12 residues. DNA for the CDR3: TGTGCCAGCAGTTTGGGGGAGACTGGCTACACCTTC. The encoded protein is CASSLGETGYTF.

The chain's CDR3 is CASSLDTPSYEKLFF. The CDR3 nucleotides read TGTGCCAGCAGTTTGGACACCCCGTCATATGAAAAACTGTTTTTT. The V and J genes are TRBV28 and TRBJ1-4, with TRBD1 as a possible D gene (5 bases). CDR1 and CDR2 (germline): MDHEN, SYDVKM. This CDR3 contains 15 residues. V was clipped by 3 bases and J by 6 bases, with 14 bases between them.

The chain links TRBV4-3 to TRBJ2-2; D may match TRBD1 or TRBD2 (5 bases each). Trimming cost V 0 bases and J 6 bases, with 26 bases left between them. CDR3 length equals 20 residues. CDR1 is LGHNA and CDR2 is YSLEER in the germline V gene. Here the CDR3 DNA reads TGCGCCAGCAGCCAAGATCCCCCGGGGACGAAGGCAGGGTCCGCCGGGGAGCTGTTTTTT. It is translated as CASSQDPPGTKAGSAGELFF.

Comment on this clonotype: Given a much more abundant clone one base away, this may be a read error. The genes are TRBV2 and TRBJ1-2, with D unclear. Germline values: CDR1 SNHLY, CDR2 FYNNEI. V was cut by 8 bases and J by 5 bases, with 9 bases left in between. This CDR3 has 11 amino acids. The CDR3 sequence is CASSQEYGYTF. The CDR3 bases are TGTGCCAGCTCCCAGGAGTATGGCTACACCTTC.

About this clonotype: A clone one base away is much larger, so this may be a read error. This chain connects TRBV12-3 or TRBV12-4 to TRBJ1-1; D remains ambiguous. V lost 2 bases to trimming and J lost 12 bases, with 10 bases between them. The length of the CDR3 is 11 residues. In nucleotides, the CDR3 is TGTGCCAGCAGTTTAAACCGAACGCCTTTCTTT. Its translation: CASSLNRTPFF.

This clonotype was picked up a small number of times. The chain links TRBV12-3 or TRBV12-4 to TRBJ2-5; no definite D call. The CDR3 spans 15 residues. Trimming removed 6 bases from V and 2 bases from J, with 16 bases in between. The DNA of the CDR3 is TGTGCCAGCAGCCGAATATCGGGCACTCAAGAGACCCAGTACTTC. It codes for CASSRISGTQETQYF.

The J gene is TRBJ2-7, the V gene TRBV20-1, with D unclear. Germline values: CDR1 DFQATT, CDR2 SNEGSKA (reference sequence). This CDR3 has 10 amino acids. Between the trimmed V and J ends, which lost 7 bases and 1 base, there was a span of 5 bases. In DNA form, the CDR3 reads TGCAGTGGGTGGTCCTACGAGCAGTACTTC. It specifies CSGWSYEQYF.

This clonotype has a count of ten or more. The DNA of the CDR3 is TGTGCCAGCAGCCAGAATCTTGGGCAAGAGACCCAGTACTTC. This translates into CASSQNLGQETQYF. The chain is built from TRBV4-2 and TRBJ2-5; no reliable D call. The CDR3 spans 14 residues. Germline V gene data show CDR1 as LGHNA and CDR2 as YNFKEQ. V shed 3 bases and J shed 2 bases, with 10 bases lying between them.

This clonotype was observed at least ten times. The chain combines TRBV12-3 or TRBV12-4 with TRBJ2-2; TRBD2 matches 7 bases. The J segment lost 5 bases and the V segment lost 3 bases, leaving 3 bases of the junction unmatched. CDR3 length equals 14 residues. As DNA, the CDR3 is TGTGCCAGCAGTTTTGGGCGGGGGACCGGGGAGCTGTTTTTT. It encodes CASSFGRGTGELFF.

This clonotype came up a few times. J is TRBJ1-5 and V is TRBV20-1; possibly TRBD1 for D (5 bases). The CDR3 totals 15 residues. Germline loops: CDR1 DFQATT, CDR2 SNEGSKA (reference sequence). Trimming took off 4 bases at V and 1 base at J, with 14 bases between the two ends. Here the CDR3 reads CSAIRQGGSNQPQHF. In nucleotides, the CDR3 is TGCAGTGCTATACGGCAGGGCGGGAGCAATCAGCCCCAGCATTTT.

This clonotype was recorded only once. The CDR3 loop is CASSHRTGDYEQYF. The CDR3 DNA reads TGCGCCAGCAGCCACCGAACCGGTGACTACGAGCAGTACTTC. The J gene is TRBJ2-7, the V gene TRBV4-1; no clear D gene. The germline V gene encodes CDR1 MGHRA and CDR2 YSYEKL. V was pared by 3 bases and J by 3 bases, with 12 bases between. The CDR3 is 14 residues long.

The chain combines TRBV5-4 with TRBJ2-3; tentatively, D is TRBD2 (6 bases). From germline, CDR1 is SGHNT and CDR2 YYREEE (reference sequence). Deletions cut 6 bases from V and 3 bases from J, with 14 bases between. The length of the CDR3 is 14 residues. CDR3 DNA: TGTGCCAGCACCCCGGGACTGAGTACAGATACGCAGTATTTT. Translation: CASTPGLSTDTQYF.

This clonotype was seen repeatedly, ten times or more. This chain uses TRBV11-2 with TRBJ1-5; 8 nucleotides line up with TRBD1. Trimming removed 5 bases from V and 7 bases from J; junction bases left unmatched: 4. The CDR3 extends over 13 amino acids. Germline CDR1 reads SGHAT; CDR2 reads FQNNGV. This CDR3 is CASSLQGDQPQHF. CDR3 DNA: TGTGCCAGCAGCCTACAGGGGGACCAGCCCCAGCATTTT.